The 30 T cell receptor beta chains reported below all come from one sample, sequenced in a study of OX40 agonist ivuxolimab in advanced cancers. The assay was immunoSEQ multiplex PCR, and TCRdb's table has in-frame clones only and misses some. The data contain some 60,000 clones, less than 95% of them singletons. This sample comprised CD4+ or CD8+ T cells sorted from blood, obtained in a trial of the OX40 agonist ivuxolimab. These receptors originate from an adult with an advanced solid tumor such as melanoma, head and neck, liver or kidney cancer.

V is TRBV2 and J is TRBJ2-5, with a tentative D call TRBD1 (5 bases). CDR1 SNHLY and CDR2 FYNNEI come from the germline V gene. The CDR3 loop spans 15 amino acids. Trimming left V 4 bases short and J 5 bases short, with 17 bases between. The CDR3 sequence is CASSGGRRGMETQYF. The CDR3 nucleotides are TGTGCCAGCAGTGGGGGCAGGAGAGGAATGGAGACCCAGTACTTC. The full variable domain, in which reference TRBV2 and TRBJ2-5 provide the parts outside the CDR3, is EPEVTQTPSHQVTQMGQEVILRCVPISNHLYFYWYRQILGQKVEFLVSFYNNEISEKSEIFDDQFSVERPDGSNFTLKIRSTKLEDSAMYFCASSGGRRGMETQYFGPGTRLLVL.

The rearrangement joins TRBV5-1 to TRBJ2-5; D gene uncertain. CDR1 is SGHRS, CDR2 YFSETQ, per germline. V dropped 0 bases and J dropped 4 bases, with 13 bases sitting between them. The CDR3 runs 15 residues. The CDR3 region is CASSLGYTSVETQYF. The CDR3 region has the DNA TGCGCCAGCAGCTTGGGTTACACCTCGGTAGAGACCCAGTACTTC.

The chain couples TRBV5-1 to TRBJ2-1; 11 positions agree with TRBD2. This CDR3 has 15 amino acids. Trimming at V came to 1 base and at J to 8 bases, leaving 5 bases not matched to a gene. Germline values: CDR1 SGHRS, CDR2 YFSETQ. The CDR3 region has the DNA TGCGCCAGCAGCTTGCTAGCGGGAGGTTTGGATGAGCAGTTCTTC. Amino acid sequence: CASSLLAGGLDEQFF.

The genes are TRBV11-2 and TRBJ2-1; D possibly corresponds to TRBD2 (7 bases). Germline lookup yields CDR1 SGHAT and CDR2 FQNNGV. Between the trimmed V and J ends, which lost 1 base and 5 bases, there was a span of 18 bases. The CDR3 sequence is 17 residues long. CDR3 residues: CASSLGGRRETHNEQFF. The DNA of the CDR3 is TGTGCCAGCAGCTTAGGGGGGCGGCGGGAGACTCACAATGAGCAGTTCTTC.

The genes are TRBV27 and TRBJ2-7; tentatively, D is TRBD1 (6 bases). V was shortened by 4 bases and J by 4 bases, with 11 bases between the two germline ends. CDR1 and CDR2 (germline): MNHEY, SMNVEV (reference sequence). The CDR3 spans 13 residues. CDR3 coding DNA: TGTGCCAGCAGTTACAGGGAAAAATACGAGCAGTACTTC. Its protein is CASSYREKYEQYF.

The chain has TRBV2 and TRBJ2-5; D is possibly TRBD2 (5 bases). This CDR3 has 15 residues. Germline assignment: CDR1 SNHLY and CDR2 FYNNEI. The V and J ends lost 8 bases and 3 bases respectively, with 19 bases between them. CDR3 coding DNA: TGTGCCAGCCAGCGCGGCCCGGCGGGTAAAGAGACCCAGTACTTC. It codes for CASQRGPAGKETQYF.

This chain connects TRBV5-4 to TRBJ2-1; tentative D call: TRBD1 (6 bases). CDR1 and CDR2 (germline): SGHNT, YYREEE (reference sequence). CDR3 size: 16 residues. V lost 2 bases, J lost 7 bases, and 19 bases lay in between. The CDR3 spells CASSFSRGSPGNEQFF. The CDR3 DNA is TGTGCCAGCAGCTTCAGCAGGGGCTCCCCGGGGAATGAGCAGTTCTTC. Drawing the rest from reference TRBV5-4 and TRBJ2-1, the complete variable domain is ETGVTQSPTHLIKTRGQQVTLRCSSQSGHNTVSWYQQALGQGPQFIFQYYREEENGRGNFPPRFSGLQFPNYSSELNVNALELDDSALYLCASSFSRGSPGNEQFFGPGTRLTVL.

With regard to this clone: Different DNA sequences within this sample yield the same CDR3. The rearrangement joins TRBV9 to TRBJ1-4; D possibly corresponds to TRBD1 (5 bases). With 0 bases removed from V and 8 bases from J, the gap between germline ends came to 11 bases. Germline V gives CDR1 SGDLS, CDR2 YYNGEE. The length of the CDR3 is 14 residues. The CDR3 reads CASSVGRGYEKLFF. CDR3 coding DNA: TGTGCCAGCAGCGTAGGGAGGGGATACGAAAAACTGTTTTTT.

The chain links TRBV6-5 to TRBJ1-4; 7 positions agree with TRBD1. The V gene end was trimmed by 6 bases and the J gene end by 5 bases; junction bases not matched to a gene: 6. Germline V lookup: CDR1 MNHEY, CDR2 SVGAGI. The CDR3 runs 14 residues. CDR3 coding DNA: TGTGCCAGCAGGGCGGGACAGAGAAATGAAAAACTGTTTTTT. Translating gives CASRAGQRNEKLFF.

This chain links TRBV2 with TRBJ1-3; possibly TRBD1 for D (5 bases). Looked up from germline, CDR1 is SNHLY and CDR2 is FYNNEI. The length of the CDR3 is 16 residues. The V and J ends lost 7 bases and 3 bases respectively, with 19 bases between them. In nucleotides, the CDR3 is TGTGCCAGCACCCCCATGGGGGGATTGGGTGGAAACACCATATATTTT. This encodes CASTPMGGLGGNTIYF. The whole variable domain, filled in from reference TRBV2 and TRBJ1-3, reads EPEVTQTPSHQVTQMGQEVILRCVPISNHLYFYWYRQILGQKVEFLVSFYNNEISEKSEIFDDQFSVERPDGSNFTLKIRSTKLEDSAMYFCASTPMGGLGGNTIYFGEGSWLTVV.

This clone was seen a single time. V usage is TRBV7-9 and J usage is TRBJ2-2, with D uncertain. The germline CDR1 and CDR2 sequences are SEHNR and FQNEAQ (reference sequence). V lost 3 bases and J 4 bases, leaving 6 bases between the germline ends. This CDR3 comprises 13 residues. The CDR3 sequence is CASSFRSTGELFF. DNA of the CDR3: TGTGCCAGCAGCTTCAGGAGCACCGGGGAGCTGTTTTTT.

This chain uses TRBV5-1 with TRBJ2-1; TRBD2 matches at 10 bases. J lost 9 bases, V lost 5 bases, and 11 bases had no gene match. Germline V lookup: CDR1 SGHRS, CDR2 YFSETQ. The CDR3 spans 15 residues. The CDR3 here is CASRVTSGFASEQFF. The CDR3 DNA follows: TGCGCCAGCAGGGTGACTAGCGGGTTCGCGAGTGAGCAGTTCTTC.

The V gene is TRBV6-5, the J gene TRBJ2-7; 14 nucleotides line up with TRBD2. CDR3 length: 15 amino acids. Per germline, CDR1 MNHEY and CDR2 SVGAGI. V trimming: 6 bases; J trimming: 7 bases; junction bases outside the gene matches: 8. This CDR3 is CASRPPGLAGVEQYF. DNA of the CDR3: TGTGCCAGCAGACCACCGGGACTAGCGGGAGTAGAGCAGTACTTC.

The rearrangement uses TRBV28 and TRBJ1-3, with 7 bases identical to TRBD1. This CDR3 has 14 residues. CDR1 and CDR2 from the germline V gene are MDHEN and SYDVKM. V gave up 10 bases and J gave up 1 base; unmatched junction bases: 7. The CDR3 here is CAIIPGGSGNTIYF. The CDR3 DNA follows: TGTGCCATAATACCAGGGGGTTCTGGAAACACCATATATTTT.

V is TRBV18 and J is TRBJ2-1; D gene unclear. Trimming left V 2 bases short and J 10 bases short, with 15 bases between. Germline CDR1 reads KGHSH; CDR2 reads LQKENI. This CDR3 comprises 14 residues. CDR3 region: CASSPYANWNEQFF. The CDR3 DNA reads TGTGCCAGCTCACCATACGCAAATTGGAACGAGCAGTTCTTC. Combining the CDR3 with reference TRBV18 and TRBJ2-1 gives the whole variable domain NAGVMQNPRHLVRRRGQEARLRCSPMKGHSHVYWYRQLPEEGLKFMVYLQKENIIDESGMPKERFSAEFPKEGPSILRIQQVVRGDSAAYFCASSPYANWNEQFFGPGTRLTVL.

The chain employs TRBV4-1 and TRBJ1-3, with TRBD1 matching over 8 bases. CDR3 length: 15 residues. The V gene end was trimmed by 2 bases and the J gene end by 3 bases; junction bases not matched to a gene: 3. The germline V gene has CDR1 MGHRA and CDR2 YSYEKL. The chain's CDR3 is CASSQQGAGGNTIYF. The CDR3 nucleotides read TGCGCCAGCAGCCAACAGGGGGCGGGTGGAAACACCATATATTTT.

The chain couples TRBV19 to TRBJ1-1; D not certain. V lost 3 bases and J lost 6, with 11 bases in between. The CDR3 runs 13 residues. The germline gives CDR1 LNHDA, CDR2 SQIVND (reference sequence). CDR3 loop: CASSIPSGAEAFF. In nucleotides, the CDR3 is TGTGCCAGTAGTATCCCGTCCGGGGCTGAAGCTTTCTTT. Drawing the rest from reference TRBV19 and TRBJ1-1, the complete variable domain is DGGITQSPKYLFRKEGQNVTLSCEQNLNHDAMYWYRQDPGQGLRLIYYSQIVNDFQKGDIAEGYSVSREKKESFPLTVTSAQKNPTAFYLCASSIPSGAEAFFGQGTRLTVV.

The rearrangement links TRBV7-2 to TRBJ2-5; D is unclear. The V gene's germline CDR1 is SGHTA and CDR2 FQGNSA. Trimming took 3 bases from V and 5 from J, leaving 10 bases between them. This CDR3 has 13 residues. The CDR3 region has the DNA TGTGCCAGCAGCTTCTCCTTTGGGGAGACCCAGTACTTC. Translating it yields CASSFSFGETQYF. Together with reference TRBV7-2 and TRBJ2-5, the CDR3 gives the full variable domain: GAGVSQSPSNKVTEKGKDVELRCDPISGHTALYWYRQSLGQGLEFLIYFQGNSAPDKSGLPSDRFSAERTGGSVSTLTIQRTQQEDSAVYLCASSFSFGETQYFGPGTRLLVL.

CDR3 region: CASSEYSFKQYF. CDR3 nucleotide sequence: TGCGCCAGCAGTGAATATAGTTTCAAGCAGTACTTC. The V and J genes are TRBV10-2 and TRBJ2-7; D gene unclear. The CDR3 consists of 12 residues. Germline V gene sequence: CDR1 WSHSY, CDR2 SAAADI. Deletions cut 3 bases from V and 8 bases from J, with 11 bases between.

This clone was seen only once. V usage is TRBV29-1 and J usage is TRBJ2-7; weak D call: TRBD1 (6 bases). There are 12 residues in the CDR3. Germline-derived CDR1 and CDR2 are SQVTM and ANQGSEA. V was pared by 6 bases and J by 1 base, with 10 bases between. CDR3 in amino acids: CSVRDTSYEQYF. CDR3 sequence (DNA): TGCAGCGTCCGGGACACTTCCTACGAGCAGTACTTC.

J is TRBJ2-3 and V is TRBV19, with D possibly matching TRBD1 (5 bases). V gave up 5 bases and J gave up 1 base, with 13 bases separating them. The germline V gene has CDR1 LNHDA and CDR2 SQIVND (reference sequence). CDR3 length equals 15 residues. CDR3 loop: CASSSMTVRTDTQYF. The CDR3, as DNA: TGTGCCAGTAGTTCCATGACAGTCCGCACAGATACGCAGTATTTT.

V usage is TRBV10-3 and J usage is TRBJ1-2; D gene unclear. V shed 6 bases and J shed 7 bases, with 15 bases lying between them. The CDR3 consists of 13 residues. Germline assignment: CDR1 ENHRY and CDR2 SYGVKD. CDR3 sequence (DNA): TGTGCCATCAGACCGAGTTTTACGGGTGGCTACACCTTC. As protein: CAIRPSFTGGYTF.

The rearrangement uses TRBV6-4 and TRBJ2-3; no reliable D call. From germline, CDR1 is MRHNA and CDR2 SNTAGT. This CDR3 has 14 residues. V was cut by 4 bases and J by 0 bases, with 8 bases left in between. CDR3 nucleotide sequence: TGTGCCAGCAGTGTACTGCCTAGCACAGATACGCAGTATTTT. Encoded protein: CASSVLPSTDTQYF.

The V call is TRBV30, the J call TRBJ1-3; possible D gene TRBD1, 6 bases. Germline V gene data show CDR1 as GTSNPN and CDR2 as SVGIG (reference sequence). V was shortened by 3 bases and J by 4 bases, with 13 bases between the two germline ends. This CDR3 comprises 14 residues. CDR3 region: CAWRLTGSGNTIYF. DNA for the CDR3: TGTGCCTGGAGACTAACAGGGTCGGGAAACACCATATATTTT.

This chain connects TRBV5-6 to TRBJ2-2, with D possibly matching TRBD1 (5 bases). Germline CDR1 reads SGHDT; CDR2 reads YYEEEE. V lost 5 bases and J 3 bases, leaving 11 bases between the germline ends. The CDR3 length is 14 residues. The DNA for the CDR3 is TGTGCCAGCAGGGGGCAGGGCGACACCGGGGAGCTGTTTTTT. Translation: CASRGQGDTGELFF.

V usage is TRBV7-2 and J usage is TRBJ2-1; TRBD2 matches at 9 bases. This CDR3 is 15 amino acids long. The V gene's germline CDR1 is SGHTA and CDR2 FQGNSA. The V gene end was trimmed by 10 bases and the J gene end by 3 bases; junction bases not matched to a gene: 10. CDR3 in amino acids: CATKEGREGYNEQFF. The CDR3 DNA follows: TGTGCCACGAAGGAAGGGCGGGAGGGCTACAATGAGCAGTTCTTC.

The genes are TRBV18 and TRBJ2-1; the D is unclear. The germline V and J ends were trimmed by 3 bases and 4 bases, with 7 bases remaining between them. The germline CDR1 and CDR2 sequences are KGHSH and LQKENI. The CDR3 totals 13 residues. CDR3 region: CASSPMGYNEQFF. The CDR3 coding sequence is TGTGCCAGCTCACCGATGGGTTACAATGAGCAGTTCTTC.

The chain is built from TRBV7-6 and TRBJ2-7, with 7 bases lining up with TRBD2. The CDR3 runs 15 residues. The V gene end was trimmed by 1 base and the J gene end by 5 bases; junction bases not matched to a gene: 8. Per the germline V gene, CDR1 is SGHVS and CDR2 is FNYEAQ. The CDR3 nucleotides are TGTGCCAGCAGCTTAGTGGTGGGAGGGATCCACGAGCAGTACTTC. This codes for CASSLVVGGIHEQYF.

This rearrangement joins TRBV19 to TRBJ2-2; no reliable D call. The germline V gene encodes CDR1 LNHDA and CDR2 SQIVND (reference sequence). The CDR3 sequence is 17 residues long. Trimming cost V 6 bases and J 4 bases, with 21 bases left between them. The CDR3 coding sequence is TGTGCCAGTAGATCGTCAACCCGAACGCAGTCCACCGGGGAGCTGTTTTTT. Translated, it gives CASRSSTRTQSTGELFF.

Here the CDR3 DNA reads TGTGCCAGCAGCTTATCGGGGACTGGCTCCTACGAGCAGTACTTC. Translation gives CASSLSGTGSYEQYF. This chain uses TRBV7-2 with TRBJ2-7, with a tentative D call TRBD2 (6 bases). Germline CDR1 is SGHTA and CDR2 is FQGNSA. This CDR3 contains 15 residues. Trimming pared 2 bases from V and 0 bases from J, leaving 11 bases between.